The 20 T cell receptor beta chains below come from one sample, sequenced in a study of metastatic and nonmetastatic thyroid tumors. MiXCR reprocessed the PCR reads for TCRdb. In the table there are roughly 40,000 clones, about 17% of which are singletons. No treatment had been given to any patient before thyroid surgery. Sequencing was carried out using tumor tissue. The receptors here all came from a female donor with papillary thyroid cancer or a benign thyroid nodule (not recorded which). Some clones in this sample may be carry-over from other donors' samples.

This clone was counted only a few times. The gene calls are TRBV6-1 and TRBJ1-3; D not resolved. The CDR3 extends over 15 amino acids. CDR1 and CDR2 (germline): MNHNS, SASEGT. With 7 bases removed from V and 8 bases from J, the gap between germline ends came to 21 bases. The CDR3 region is CASTLRGSFGYTIYF. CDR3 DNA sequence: TGTGCCAGCACCCTTCGAGGCAGTTTCGGATACACCATATATTTT.

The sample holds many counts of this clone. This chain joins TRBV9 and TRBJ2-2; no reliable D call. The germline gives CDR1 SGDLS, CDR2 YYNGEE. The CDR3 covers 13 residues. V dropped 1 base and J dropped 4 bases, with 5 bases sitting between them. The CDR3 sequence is CASSVMATGELFF. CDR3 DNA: TGTGCCAGCAGCGTAATGGCCACCGGGGAGCTGTTTTTT. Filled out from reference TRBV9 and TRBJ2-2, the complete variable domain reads DSGVTQTPKHLITATGQRVTLRCSPRSGDLSVYWYQQSLDQGLQFLIQYYNGEERAKGNILERFSAQQFPDLHSELNLSSLELGDSALYFCASSVMATGELFFGEGSRLTVL.

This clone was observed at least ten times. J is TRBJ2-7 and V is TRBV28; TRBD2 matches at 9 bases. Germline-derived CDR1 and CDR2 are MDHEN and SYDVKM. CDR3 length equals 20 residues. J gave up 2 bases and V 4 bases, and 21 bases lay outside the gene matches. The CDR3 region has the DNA TGTGCCAGCAGTTACCGAGCGGGGGGCGGAAGCGGGAGAAAGGCCTACGAGCAGTACTTC. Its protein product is CASSYRAGGGSGRKAYEQYF.

CDR3 in DNA: TGTGCCAGCAGTTACGAGGGGACCGGAGTCTACGAGCAGTACTTC. This encodes CASSYEGTGVYEQYF. V and J are TRBV6-5 and TRBJ2-7; D may match TRBD1 or TRBD2 (5 bases each). V dropped 2 bases and J dropped 3 bases, with 14 bases sitting between them. The CDR3 covers 15 residues. Looked up from germline, CDR1 is MNHEY and CDR2 is SVGAGI.

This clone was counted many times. CDR3 residues: CASSPRGWGGTDTQYF. The CDR3 bases are TGTGCCAGCAGTCCCCGGGGGTGGGGTGGCACAGATACGCAGTATTTT. V usage is TRBV27 and J usage is TRBJ2-3, with D possibly TRBD2 on 6 matching bases. The V end lost 5 bases, the J end lost 1 base, and 16 bases lay between the germline ends. There are 16 residues in the CDR3. Germline lookup yields CDR1 MNHEY and CDR2 SMNVEV (reference sequence).

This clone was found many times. The CDR3 loop reads CSARESQGNSPLHF. The DNA of the CDR3 is TGCAGTGCTAGAGAGTCCCAGGGGAATTCACCCCTCCACTTT. This sequence joins TRBV20-1 and TRBJ1-6; TRBD1 is a possible D gene (6 bases). This CDR3 is 14 amino acids long. The germline gives CDR1 DFQATT, CDR2 SNEGSKA (reference sequence). The V end was cut by 0 bases, the J end by 7 bases, with 10 bases between.

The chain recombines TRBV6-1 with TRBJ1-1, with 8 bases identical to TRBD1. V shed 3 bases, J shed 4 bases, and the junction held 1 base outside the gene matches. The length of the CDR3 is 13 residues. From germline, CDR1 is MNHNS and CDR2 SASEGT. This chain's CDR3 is CASSDTGGTEAFF. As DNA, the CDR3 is TGTGCCAGCAGTGATACAGGGGGCACTGAAGCTTTCTTT.

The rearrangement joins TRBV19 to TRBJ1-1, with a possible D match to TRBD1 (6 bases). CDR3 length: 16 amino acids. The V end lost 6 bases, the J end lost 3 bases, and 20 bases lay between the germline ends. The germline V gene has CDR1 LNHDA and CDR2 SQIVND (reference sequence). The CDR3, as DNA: TGTGCCAGTAGAAACGACCCGACAGGTGGCGACACTGAAGCTTTCTTT. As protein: CASRNDPTGGDTEAFF. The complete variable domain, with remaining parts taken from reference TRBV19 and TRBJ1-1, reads DGGITQSPKYLFRKEGQNVTLSCEQNLNHDAMYWYRQDPGQGLRLIYYSQIVNDFQKGDIAEGYSVSREKKESFPLTVTSAQKNPTAFYLCASRNDPTGGDTEAFFGQGTRLTVV.

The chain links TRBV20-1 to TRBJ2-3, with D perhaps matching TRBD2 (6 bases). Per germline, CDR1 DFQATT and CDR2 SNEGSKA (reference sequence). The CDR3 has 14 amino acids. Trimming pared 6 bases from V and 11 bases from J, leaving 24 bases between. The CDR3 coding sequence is TGCAGTGCCCGGCGGGACTCAGGCACGTTCAAGCAGTATTTT. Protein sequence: CSARRDSGTFKQYF.

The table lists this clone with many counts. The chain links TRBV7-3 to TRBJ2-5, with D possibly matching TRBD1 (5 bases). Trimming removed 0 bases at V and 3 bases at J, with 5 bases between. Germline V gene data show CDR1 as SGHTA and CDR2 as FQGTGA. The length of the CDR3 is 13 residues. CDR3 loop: CASSLTGEETQYF. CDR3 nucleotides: TGTGCCAGCAGCTTAACAGGGGAAGAGACCCAGTACTTC.

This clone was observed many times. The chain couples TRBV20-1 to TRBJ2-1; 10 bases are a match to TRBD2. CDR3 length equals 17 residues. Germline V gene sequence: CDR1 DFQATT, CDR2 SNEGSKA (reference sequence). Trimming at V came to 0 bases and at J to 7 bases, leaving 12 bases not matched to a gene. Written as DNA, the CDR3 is TGCAGTGCTAGAGATCTCGGGTTAGCGGGAGGTAAGAATGAGCAGTTCTTC. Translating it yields CSARDLGLAGGKNEQFF.

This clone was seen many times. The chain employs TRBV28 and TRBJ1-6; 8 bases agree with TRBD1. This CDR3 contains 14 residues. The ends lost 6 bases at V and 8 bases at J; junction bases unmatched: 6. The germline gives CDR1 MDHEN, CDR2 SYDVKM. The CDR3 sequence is CASRRTGWDSPLHF. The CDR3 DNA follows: TGTGCCAGCAGACGGACAGGGTGGGATTCACCCCTCCACTTT.

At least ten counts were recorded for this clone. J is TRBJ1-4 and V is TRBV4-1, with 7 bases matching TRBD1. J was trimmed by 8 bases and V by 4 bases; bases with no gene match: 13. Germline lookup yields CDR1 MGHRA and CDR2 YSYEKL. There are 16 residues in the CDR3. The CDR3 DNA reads TGCGCCAGCAGCCCCAGCGGAGACAGGGAGGGAGAAAAACTGTTTTTT. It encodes CASSPSGDREGEKLFF.

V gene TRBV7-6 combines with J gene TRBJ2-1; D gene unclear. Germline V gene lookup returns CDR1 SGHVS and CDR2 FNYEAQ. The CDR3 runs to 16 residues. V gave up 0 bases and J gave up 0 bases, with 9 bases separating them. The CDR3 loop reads CASSLAWSGSYNEQFF. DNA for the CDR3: TGTGCCAGCAGCTTAGCGTGGAGTGGCTCCTACAATGAGCAGTTCTTC. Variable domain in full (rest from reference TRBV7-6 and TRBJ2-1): GAGVSQSPRYKVTKRGQDVALRCDPISGHVSLYWYRQALGQGPEFLTYFNYEAQQDKSGLPNDRFSAERPEGSISTLTIQRTEQRDSAMYRCASSLAWSGSYNEQFFGPGTRLTVL.

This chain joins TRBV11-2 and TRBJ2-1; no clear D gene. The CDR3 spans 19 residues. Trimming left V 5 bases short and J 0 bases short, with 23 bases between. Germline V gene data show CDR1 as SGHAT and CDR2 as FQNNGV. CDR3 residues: CASSPRQLSIGRSYNEQFF. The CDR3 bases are TGTGCCAGCAGCCCCCGGCAGCTGTCAATCGGTCGCTCCTACAATGAGCAGTTCTTC.

CDR3 region: CSARAGGDTGELFF. CDR3 in DNA: TGCAGTGCTAGAGCGGGGGGGGACACCGGGGAGCTGTTTTTT. V gene TRBV20-1 combines with J gene TRBJ2-2; 8 nucleotides align to TRBD2. Germline loops: CDR1 DFQATT, CDR2 SNEGSKA (reference sequence). The junction had 1 base not matched to a gene; V was cut back by 1 base and J by 3 bases. This CDR3 has 14 amino acids.

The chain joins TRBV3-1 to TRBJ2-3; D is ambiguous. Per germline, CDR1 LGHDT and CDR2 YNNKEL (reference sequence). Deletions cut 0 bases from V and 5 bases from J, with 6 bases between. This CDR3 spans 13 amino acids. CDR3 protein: CASSQDYGDTQYF. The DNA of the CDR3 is TGTGCCAGCAGCCAAGATTATGGAGATACGCAGTATTTT.

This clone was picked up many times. The CDR3 sequence is CASSYRMAGSSGSYNEQFF. DNA of the CDR3: TGTGCCAGCAGCTATCGAATGGCAGGGTCTAGCGGGAGTTACAATGAGCAGTTCTTC. The chain combines TRBV7-2 with TRBJ2-1, with 10 bases aligning to TRBD2. Per the germline V gene, CDR1 is SGHTA and CDR2 is FQGNSA. The CDR3 has 19 amino acids. V shed 4 bases and J 4 bases; nucleotides not matched to a gene: 16.

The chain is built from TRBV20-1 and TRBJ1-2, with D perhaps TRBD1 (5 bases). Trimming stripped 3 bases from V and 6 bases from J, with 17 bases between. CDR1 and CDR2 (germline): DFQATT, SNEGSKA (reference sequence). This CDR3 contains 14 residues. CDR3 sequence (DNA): TGCAGTGCTAGTGCGTGCGGCAGGGCAAATGGCTACACCTTC. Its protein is CSASACGRANGYTF.

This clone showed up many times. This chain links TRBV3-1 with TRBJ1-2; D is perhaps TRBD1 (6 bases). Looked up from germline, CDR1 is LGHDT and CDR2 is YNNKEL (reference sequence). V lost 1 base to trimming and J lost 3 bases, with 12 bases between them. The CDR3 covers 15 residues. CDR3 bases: TGTGCCAGCAGCCAAGTCGGGGGGCGCGACTATGGCTACACCTTC. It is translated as CASSQVGGRDYGYTF.